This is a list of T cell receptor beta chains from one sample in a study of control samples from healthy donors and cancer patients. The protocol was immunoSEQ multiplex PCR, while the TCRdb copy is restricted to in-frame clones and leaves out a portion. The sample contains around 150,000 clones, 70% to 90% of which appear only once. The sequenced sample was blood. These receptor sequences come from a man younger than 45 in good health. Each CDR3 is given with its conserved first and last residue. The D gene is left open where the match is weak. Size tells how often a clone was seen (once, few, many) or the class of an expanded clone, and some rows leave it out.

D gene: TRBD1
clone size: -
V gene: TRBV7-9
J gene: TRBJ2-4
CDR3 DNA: TGTGCCAGCAGCCTCCCACCAAAACAGGGGAAGATAGGAAACATTCAGTACTTC
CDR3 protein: CASSLPPKQGKIGNIQYF

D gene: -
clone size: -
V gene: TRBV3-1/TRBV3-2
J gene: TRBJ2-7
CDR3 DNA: TGTGCCAGCAGCCAAGTTAACGGAGCCTCCTACGAGCAGTACTTC
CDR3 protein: CASSQVNGASYEQYF

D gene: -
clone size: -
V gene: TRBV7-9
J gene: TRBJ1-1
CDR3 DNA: TGTGCCAGCAGCGTAGGGGCGGCCACTGAAGCTTTCTTT
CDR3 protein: CASSVGAATEAFF

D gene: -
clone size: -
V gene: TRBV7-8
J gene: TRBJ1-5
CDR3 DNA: TGTGCCAGCAGCCCCGACGGGTCGAGCAATCAGCCCCAGCATTTT
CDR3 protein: CASSPDGSSNQPQHF

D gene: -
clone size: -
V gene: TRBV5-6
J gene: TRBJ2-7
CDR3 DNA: TGTGCCAGCAGCTCTGGACGTGCCTACGAGCAGTACTTC
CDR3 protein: CASSSGRAYEQYF

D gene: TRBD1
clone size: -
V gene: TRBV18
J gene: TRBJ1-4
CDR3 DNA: TGTGCCAGCTCACCAAAAACTGTCGGGACAGAGACTGGCCCAAATGAAAAACTGTTTTTT
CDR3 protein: CASSPKTVGTETGPNEKLFF

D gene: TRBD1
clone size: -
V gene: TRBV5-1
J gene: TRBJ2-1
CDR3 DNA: TGCGCCAGCAGCTTTGGCGGGACAGGGTTCCCCAATGAGCAGTTCTTC
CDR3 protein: CASSFGGTGFPNEQFF

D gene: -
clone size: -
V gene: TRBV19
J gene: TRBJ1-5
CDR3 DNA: TGTGCCAGTAGTCCTCGGACAGCGAGTCAGCCCCAGCATTTT
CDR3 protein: CASSPRTASQPQHF

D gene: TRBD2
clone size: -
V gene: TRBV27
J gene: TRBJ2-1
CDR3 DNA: TGTGCCAGCAGTTTAAGGGGACTAGCTCCTTGGGAGCAGTTCTTC
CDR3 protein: CASSLRGLAPWEQFF

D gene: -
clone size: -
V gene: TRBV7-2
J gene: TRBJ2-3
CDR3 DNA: TGTGCCAGCAGCTTATACGTGACTACCACAGATACGCAGTATTTT
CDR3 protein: CASSLYVTTTDTQYF

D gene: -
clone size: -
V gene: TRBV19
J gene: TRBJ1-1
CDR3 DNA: TGTGCCAGTAATAGAGACGAGGGCGCGAGGACTGAAGCTTTCTTT
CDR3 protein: CASNRDEGARTEAFF

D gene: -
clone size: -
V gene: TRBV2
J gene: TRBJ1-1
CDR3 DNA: TGTGCCAGCAGTAATCAGGGGTCCACGCGTCCGGCTTTCTTT
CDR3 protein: CASSNQGSTRPAFF

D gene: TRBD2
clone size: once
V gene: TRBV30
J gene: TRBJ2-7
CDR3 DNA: TGTGCCTGGAGTGGGAGCGGGAGGAGCTCCTACGAGCAGTACTTC
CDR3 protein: CAWSGSGRSSYEQYF

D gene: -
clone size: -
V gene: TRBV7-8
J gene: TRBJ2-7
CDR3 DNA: TGTGCCAGCAGCTTAGATCGGACCTCCTACGAGCAGTACTTC
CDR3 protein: CASSLDRTSYEQYF

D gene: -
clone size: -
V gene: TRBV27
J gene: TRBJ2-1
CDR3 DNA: TGTGCCAGCAGTATACTGCGTACCACCAATGAGCAGTTCTTC
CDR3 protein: CASSILRTTNEQFF

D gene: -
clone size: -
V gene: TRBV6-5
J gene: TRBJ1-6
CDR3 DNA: TGTGCTACGGGGGCCTACACTTATAATTCACCCCTCCACTTT
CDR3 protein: CATGAYTYNSPLHF

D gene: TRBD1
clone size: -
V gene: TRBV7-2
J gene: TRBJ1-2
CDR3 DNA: TGTGCCAGCAGCTTAGAGGGAACAGGGGGCAATGGCTACACCTTC
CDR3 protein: CASSLEGTGGNGYTF

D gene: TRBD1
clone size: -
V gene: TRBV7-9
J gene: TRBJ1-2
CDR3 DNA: TGTGCCAGCAGCTTTGAGACAGGGGGACACTATGGCTACACCTTC
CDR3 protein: CASSFETGGHYGYTF

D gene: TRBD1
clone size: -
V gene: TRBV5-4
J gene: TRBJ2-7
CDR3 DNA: TGTGCCAGCAGCCTGGGACAGGCGTACGGCGAGCAGTACTTC
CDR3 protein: CASSLGQAYGEQYF

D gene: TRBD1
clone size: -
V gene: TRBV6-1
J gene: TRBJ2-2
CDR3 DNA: TGTGCCAGCAGTGCGCACAGGGGATATGAGTTGGGAGCCGGGGAGCTGTTTTTT
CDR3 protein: CASSAHRGYELGAGELFF

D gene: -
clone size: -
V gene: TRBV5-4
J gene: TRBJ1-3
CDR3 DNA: TGTGCCAGCAGCTCAGACCTACGGGGGGGAAACACCATATATTTT
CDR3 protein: CASSSDLRGGNTIYF

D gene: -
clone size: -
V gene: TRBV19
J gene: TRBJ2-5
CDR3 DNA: -
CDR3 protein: CASTSGQETQYF

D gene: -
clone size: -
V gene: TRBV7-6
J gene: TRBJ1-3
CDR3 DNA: TGTGCCAGCAGCCCTAGACCCACAGGGAGGACTGGAAACACCATATATTTT
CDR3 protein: CASSPRPTGRTGNTIYF

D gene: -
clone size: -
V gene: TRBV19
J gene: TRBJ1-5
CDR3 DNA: TGTGCCAGTAGTATAGATACAGCGTTTTATCAGCCCCAGCATTTT
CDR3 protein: CASSIDTAFYQPQHF

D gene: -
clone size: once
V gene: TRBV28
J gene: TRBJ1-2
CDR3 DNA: TGTGCCAGCAGTCCCGTAGAGGGAATCTATGGCTACACCTTC
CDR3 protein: CASSPVEGIYGYTF

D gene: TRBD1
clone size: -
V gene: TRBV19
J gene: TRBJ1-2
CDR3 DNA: TGTGCCAGTAGTTGGGACAGGCTCTATGGCTACACCTTC
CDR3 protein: CASSWDRLYGYTF

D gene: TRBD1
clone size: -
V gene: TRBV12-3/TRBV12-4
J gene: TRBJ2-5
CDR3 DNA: TGTGCCAGCAGTATCCGACAGGGTGAAACCCAGTACTTC
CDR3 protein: CASSIRQGETQYF

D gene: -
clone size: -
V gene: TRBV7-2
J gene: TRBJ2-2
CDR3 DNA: TGTGCCAGTAAAAAGGTTATCGGGGAGCTGTTTTTT
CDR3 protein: CASKKVIGELFF

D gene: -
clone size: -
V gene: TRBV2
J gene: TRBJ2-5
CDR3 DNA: TGTGCCAGCAATTCGCAGGGCGGCCAAGAGACCCAGTACTTC
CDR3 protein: CASNSQGGQETQYF

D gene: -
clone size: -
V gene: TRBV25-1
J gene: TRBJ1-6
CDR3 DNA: TGTGCCAGCACCGTCGGACACAGCTCCTATAATTCACCCCTCCACTTT
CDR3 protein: CASTVGHSSYNSPLHF

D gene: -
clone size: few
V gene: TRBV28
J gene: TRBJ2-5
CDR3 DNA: TGTGCCAGCAGTTTGGCCAGGAGAGAGACCCAGTACTTC
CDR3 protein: CASSLARRETQYF

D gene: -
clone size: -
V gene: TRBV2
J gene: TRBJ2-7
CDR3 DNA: TGTGCCAGCGAGGCAGGACCTAGCTCCTACGAGCAGTACTTC
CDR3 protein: CASEAGPSSYEQYF

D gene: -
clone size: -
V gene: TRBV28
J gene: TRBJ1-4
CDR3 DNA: TGTGCCAGCAGTTCAGGGGACACAGTACCAAATGAAAAACTGTTTTTT
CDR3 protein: CASSSGDTVPNEKLFF

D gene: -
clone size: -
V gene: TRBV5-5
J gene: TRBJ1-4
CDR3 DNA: TGTGCCAGCAGCTTTCGGTGGGGAGTTAATGAAAAACTGTTTTTT
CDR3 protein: CASSFRWGVNEKLFF

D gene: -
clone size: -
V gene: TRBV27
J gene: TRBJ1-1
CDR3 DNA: TGTGCCAGCAGTTTCTCTAGAGGGAACACTGAAGCTTTCTTT
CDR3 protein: CASSFSRGNTEAFF

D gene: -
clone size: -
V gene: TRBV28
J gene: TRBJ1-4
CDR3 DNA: TGTGCCAGCAGTGGGTCCCGGGGGGGTTGGAATGAAAAACTGTTTTTT
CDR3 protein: CASSGSRGGWNEKLFF

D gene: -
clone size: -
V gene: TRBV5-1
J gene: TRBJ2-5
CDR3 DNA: TGCGCCAGCAGCTCGGGAACACGAGCAGAGACCCAGTACTTC
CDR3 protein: CASSSGTRAETQYF

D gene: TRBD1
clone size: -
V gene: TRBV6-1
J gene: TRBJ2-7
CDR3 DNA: TGTGCCAGCAGTGAGGGACAGGGTAGATACGAGCAGTACTTC
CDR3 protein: CASSEGQGRYEQYF

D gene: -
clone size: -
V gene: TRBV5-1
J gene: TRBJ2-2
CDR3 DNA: TGCGCCAGCAGCTTGGAGGCAGGGTTCACCGGGGAGCTGTTTTTT
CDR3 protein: CASSLEAGFTGELFF

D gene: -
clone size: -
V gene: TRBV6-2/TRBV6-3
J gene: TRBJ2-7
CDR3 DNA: TGTGCCAGCAGTTACGGGCAGAACTACGAGCAGTACTTC
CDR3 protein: CASSYGQNYEQYF

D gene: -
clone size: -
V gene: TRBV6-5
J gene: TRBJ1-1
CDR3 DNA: TGTGCCAGCAGTAAGACGGCGAACACTGAAGCTTTCTTT
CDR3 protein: CASSKTANTEAFF

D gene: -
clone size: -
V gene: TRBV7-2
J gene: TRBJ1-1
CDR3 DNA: TGTGCCAGCAGCTTAGTACAGTTCAACACTGAAGCTTTCTTT
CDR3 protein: CASSLVQFNTEAFF

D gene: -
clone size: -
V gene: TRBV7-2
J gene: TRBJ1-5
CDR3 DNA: TGTGCCAGCAGCCCCCACCTGGGCAGGGACGTATCGCCCCAGCATTTT
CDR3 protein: CASSPHLGRDVSPQHF

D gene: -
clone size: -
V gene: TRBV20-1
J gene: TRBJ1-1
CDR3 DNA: TGCAGTGCTAGAGATGTGTTAGCTTTCTTT
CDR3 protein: CSARDVLAFF

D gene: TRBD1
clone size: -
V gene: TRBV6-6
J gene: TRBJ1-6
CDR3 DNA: TGTGCCAGCAGCCCAAGTCGACAGGGCCCTGGGAGAGGTGGTAACTCACCCCTCCACTTT
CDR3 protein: CASSPSRQGPGRGGNSPLHF

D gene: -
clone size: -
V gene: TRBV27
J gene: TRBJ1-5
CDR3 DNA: TGTGCCAGCAGTTTAGTTGGGAGGGGAAGCAATCAGCCCCAGCATTTT
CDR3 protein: CASSLVGRGSNQPQHF

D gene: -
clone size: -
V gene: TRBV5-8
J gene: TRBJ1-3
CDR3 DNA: TGTGCCAGCACGGCCTTCTCTGGAAACACCATATATTTT
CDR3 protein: CASTAFSGNTIYF

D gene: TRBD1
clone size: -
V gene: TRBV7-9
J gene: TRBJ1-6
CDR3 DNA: TGTGCCAGCAGCCCCCAGGGACAGTCTAATTCACCCCTCCACTTT
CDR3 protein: CASSPQGQSNSPLHF

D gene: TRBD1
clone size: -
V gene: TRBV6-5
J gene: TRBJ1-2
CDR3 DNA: TGTGCCAGCAGTTACCCCCGGACAGGGGGAAGGGGCTACACCTTC
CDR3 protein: CASSYPRTGGRGYTF

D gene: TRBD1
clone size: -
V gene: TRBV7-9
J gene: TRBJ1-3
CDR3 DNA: TGTGCCAGCAGTCCCAAAGGATTCGGGACAGGGATCTTAAACACCATATATTTT
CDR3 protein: CASSPKGFGTGILNTIYF

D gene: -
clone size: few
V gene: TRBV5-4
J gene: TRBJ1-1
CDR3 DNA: TGTGCCAGCAGCGGATTGGGGAACACTGAAGCTTTCTTT
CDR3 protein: CASSGLGNTEAFF